This T cell receptor (beta chain) was identified in a study of T cell clones after liver transplantation. V lost 5 bases to trimming and J lost 5 bases, with 12 bases between them. The CDR3 consists of 14 residues. The germline V gene has CDR1 SGHTA and CDR2 FQGTGA. This table comes from immunoSEQ multiplex PCR, and its TCRdb copy is limited to in-frame clones, with some not included. Here the sample spans tens of thousands of clones, 92% being singletons. This chain uses TRBV7-3 with TRBJ2-2; the D gene is possibly TRBD1 (6 bases). The TCR comes from a human patient who received a liver transplant. Some T cells may originate from the graft donor. The source was CD4+ T cells from blood, collected less than 27 months after liver transplant. In nucleotides, the CDR3 is TGTGCCAGCAGCACGTCAGGGGTGACCGGGGAGCTGTTTTTT. Translated: CASSTSGVTGELFF.